Below are 24 T cell receptor beta chains sequenced from a single sample in a study of vaccination effects on CD4 cells after COVID-19 (dated 2022 in TCRdb). For these receptors, no antigen is known. The method behind the library was the immunoSEQ multiplex PCR assay. Entries here come from immuneACCESS through TCRdb and include only in-frame sequences with V and J called. Some clones fail to appear in such tables; in the studies checked, an unresolved V gene covers under half of the shortfall, and the cause of the remainder is unknown. Here the sample has fewer than 30,000 clones; roughly three quarters occur a single time. The top ten constitute 10% of the sample. In the ViraFEST assay, PBMC were stimulated with viral peptide pools, and TCR sequencing was then used to find antigen-specific CD4+ T cell clonotypes based on their expansion. After around eleven days of culture, CD4+ T cells were isolated with the EasySep CD4+ T cell isolation kit. The absence of prior SARS-CoV-2 infection in healthy vaccine recipients was confirmed by negative nucleocapsid antibodies before and after vaccination.

This specimen was CD4+ T cells from PBMCs cultured with HCoV-NL63 spike peptides, taken before COVID-19 vaccination. This specimen's cell subset or site label, per the study, means: HCoV-NL63 spike overlapping peptide pool stimulation. The source of these receptors is a human donor who received a COVID-19 vaccine.

The V call is TRBV5-1, the J call TRBJ2-7, with D hard to call. This CDR3 region has 15 residues. The germline gives CDR1 SGHRS, CDR2 YFSETQ. V was trimmed by 4 bases and J by 6 bases, leaving 20 bases between them. The CDR3 loop is CASSATITAPGEQYF. In DNA, the CDR3 is TGCGCCAGCAGCGCTACGATCACAGCCCCTGGCGAGCAGTACTTC. The full variable domain, its missing parts supplied by reference TRBV5-1 and TRBJ2-7, is KAGVTQTPRYLIKTRGQQVTLSCSPISGHRSVSWYQQTPGQGLQFLFEYFSETQRNKGNFPGRFSGRQFSNSRSEMNVSTLELGDSALYLCASSATITAPGEQYFGPGTRLTVT.

The CDR3 loop is CASGPLRPDTQYF. The CDR3, as DNA: TGTGCTAGTGGGCCCCTCCGACCAGATACGCAGTATTTT. V is TRBV12-5 and J is TRBJ2-3; D unclear. CDR1 is LGHNT and CDR2 is FRNRAP in the germline V gene. The CDR3 runs 13 residues. Trimming shortened V by 6 bases and J by 4 bases, and 11 bases separated the two germline ends.

V usage is TRBV29-1 and J usage is TRBJ2-3; no reliable D call. Germline CDR1 is SQVTM and CDR2 is ANQGSEA. Between the trimmed V and J ends, which lost 5 bases and 6 bases, there was a span of 15 bases. The CDR3 totals 13 residues. CDR3 amino acids: CSVRSFLEDTQYF. In nucleotides, the CDR3 is TGCAGCGTTCGGTCATTCTTAGAGGATACGCAGTATTTT.

J is TRBJ1-1 and V is TRBV18; weak D call: TRBD1 (6 bases). The germline V gene encodes CDR1 KGHSH and CDR2 LQKENI. With 1 base removed from V and 3 bases from J, the gap between germline ends came to 6 bases. The CDR3 has 13 residues. The CDR3 region has the DNA TGTGCCAGCTCACCACACAGGGACACTGAAGCTTTCTTT. It translates to CASSPHRDTEAFF.

This sequence joins TRBV4-1 and TRBJ2-1; D call uncertain. The ends were cut back, 1 base at V and 4 bases at J, with 11 bases in the middle. This CDR3 has 15 residues. Germline V gene sequence: CDR1 MGHRA, CDR2 YSYEKL. The CDR3 sequence is CASSQGTPTYNEQFF. The CDR3 bases are TGCGCCAGCAGCCAAGGTACACCGACTTACAATGAGCAGTTCTTC.

The chain links TRBV12-2 to TRBJ1-5. TRBV12-2 is deemed a pseudogene. The CDR3 is made up of 16 amino acids. The CDR3, as DNA: TGTGCAAGTCGCTTAGGAAGTGAGGGGTGGCATCAGCCCCAGCATTTT. Amino acids: CASRLGSEGWHQPQHF.

The chain is built from TRBV5-1 and TRBJ2-7; tentative D call: TRBD2 (8 bases). Germline assignment: CDR1 SGHRS and CDR2 YFSETQ. Trimming pared 4 bases from V and 5 bases from J, leaving 19 bases between. This CDR3 has 15 amino acids. The CDR3 loop is CASSQGGGGTHEQYF. The CDR3 DNA sequence: TGCGCCAGCAGCCAGGGGGGCGGGGGGACCCACGAGCAGTACTTC.

In this sample, this clone turned up once. This chain links TRBV7-2 with TRBJ2-1, with 7 bases aligning to TRBD1. J lost 2 bases, V lost 1 base, and 5 bases had no gene match. Germline-derived CDR1 and CDR2 are SGHTA and FQGNSA. This CDR3 comprises 16 residues. This CDR3 reads CASSLDSTGPYNEQFF. DNA for the CDR3: TGTGCCAGCAGCTTAGACTCGACAGGGCCCTACAATGAGCAGTTCTTC. The variable domain in full, completed from reference TRBV7-2 and TRBJ2-1, reads GAGVSQSPSNKVTEKGKDVELRCDPISGHTALYWYRQSLGQGLEFLIYFQGNSAPDKSGLPSDRFSAERTGGSVSTLTIQRTQQEDSAVYLCASSLDSTGPYNEQFFGPGTRLTVL.

The CDR3 sequence: CASSYSGGTGGYTF. Here the CDR3 DNA reads TGTGCCAGCAGTTACTCGGGGGGCACGGGTGGCTACACCTTC. The genes are TRBV6-5 and TRBJ1-2, with D possibly matching TRBD1 (6 bases). Trimming removed 0 bases at V and 7 bases at J, with 12 bases between. The CDR3 is made up of 14 amino acids. Germline CDR1 MNHEY, CDR2 SVGAGI.

The rearrangement joins TRBV12-3 or TRBV12-4 to TRBJ2-7; 8 nucleotides match TRBD1. This CDR3 spans 13 amino acids. Unmatched junction bases numbered 1, after V lost 3 bases and J lost 3 bases. In DNA form, the CDR3 reads TGTGCCAGCAGTTTTGGGACAGGCTACGAGCAGTACTTC. Translation gives CASSFGTGYEQYF.

This clone was seen a few times. The chain recombines TRBV3-1 (or the pseudogene TRBV3-2) with TRBJ1-5; D not certain. This CDR3 has 13 residues. Germline loops: CDR1 LGHDT, CDR2 YNNKEL (reference sequence). Trimming removed 0 bases at V and 6 bases at J, with 6 bases between. This chain's CDR3 is CASSQDLAQPQHF. In DNA, the CDR3 is TGTGCCAGCAGCCAAGATTTGGCTCAGCCCCAGCATTTT.

This clone occurred a few times. The rearrangement joins TRBV10-3 to TRBJ2-1, with D perhaps TRBD1 (5 bases). CDR3 length equals 12 residues. CDR1 and CDR2 (germline): ENHRY, SYGVKD. The V and J ends lost 6 bases and 8 bases respectively, with 11 bases between them. Written as DNA, the CDR3 is TGTGCCATCAGGAACGAAGGGGATGAGCAGTTCTTC. Amino acids: CAIRNEGDEQFF.

The J gene is TRBJ2-5, the V gene TRBV10-2; TRBD2 might be the D (5 bases). This CDR3 contains 14 residues. The ends were cut back, 4 bases at V and 5 bases at J, with 14 bases in the middle. Germline V CDR1 and CDR2: WSHSY, SAAADI. CDR3 DNA sequence: TGCGCCAGCAGTGGAGCTAGCTTGGGGGAGACCCAGTACTTC. Protein: CASSGASLGETQYF.

The chain carries TRBV6-5 and TRBJ1-5, with a tentative D call TRBD1 (5 bases). The ends were cut back, 6 bases at V and 5 bases at J, with 14 bases in the middle. The CDR3 is 14 residues long. The germline CDR1 and CDR2 sequences are MNHEY and SVGAGI. CDR3 coding DNA: TGTGCCAGCAGGGGGTTACAGGTCTATCAGCCCCAGCATTTT. This translates into CASRGLQVYQPQHF.

This clone has only one observation. V gene TRBV10-2 combines with J gene TRBJ2-7; TRBD2 matches at 7 bases. Germline CDR1 and CDR2: WSHSY and SAAADI. This CDR3 spans 15 amino acids. With V trimmed by 5 bases and J by 3 bases, 10 bases remained unmatched. The CDR3 DNA is TGCGCCAGCAGTAAGACTAGCCCTATTAACTACGAGCAGTACTTC. Translation: CASSKTSPINYEQYF.

The chain is built from TRBV2 and TRBJ1-1; 11 bases map to TRBD1. V was clipped by 7 bases and J by 4 bases; unmatched bases: 8. Germline V gene sequence: CDR1 SNHLY, CDR2 FYNNEI. This CDR3 is built from 15 residues. CDR3: CASKPSGTGGTEAFF. CDR3 sequence (DNA): TGTGCCAGCAAGCCCTCCGGGACAGGGGGCACTGAAGCTTTCTTT.

The gene calls are TRBV7-8 and TRBJ2-7; a possible D gene is TRBD1 (6 bases). The V end lost 2 bases, the J end lost 5 bases, and 16 bases lay between the germline ends. The CDR3 is made up of 15 amino acids. CDR1 and CDR2 from the germline V gene are SGHVS and FQNEAQ. CDR3 region: CASSLSGGTIDEQYF. In DNA form, the CDR3 reads TGTGCCAGCAGCTTAAGTGGGGGCACCATCGACGAGCAGTACTTC.

The chain combines TRBV5-6 with TRBJ2-6; perhaps TRBD1 as D (6 bases). This CDR3 has 18 residues. Germline CDR1 SGHDT, CDR2 YYEEEE. Trimming took 5 bases from V and 0 from J, leaving 18 bases between them. CDR3 loop: CASSNLGLGASGANVLTF. DNA of the CDR3: TGTGCCAGCAGTAATCTCGGTTTGGGGGCCTCTGGGGCCAACGTCCTGACTTTC.

This rearrangement joins TRBV11-2 to TRBJ1-1; 10 bases are shared with TRBD1. With 3 bases clipped from V and 5 bases from J, the junction kept 3 bases outside the gene matches. The CDR3 covers 14 residues. Germline V CDR1 and CDR2: SGHAT, FQNNGV. The CDR3 spells CASSFGTGVTEAFF. CDR3 nucleotide sequence: TGTGCCAGCAGCTTTGGGACAGGGGTGACTGAAGCTTTCTTT.

This clone was recorded only once. The CDR3 reads CASSELAGAYNEQFF. Here the CDR3 DNA reads TGTGCCAGCAGTGAACTAGCGGGAGCATACAATGAGCAGTTCTTC. J is TRBJ2-1 and V is TRBV6-4, with 11 nucleotides matching TRBD2. V shed 3 bases, J shed 4 bases, and the junction held 2 bases outside the gene matches. The CDR3 has 15 residues. Germline values: CDR1 MRHNA, CDR2 SNTAGT.

The chain uses TRBV6-5 and TRBJ1-2; tentatively, D is TRBD1 (6 bases). V was shortened by 6 bases and J by 2 bases, with 10 bases between the two germline ends. CDR1 is MNHEY, CDR2 SVGAGI, per germline. This CDR3 spans 13 amino acids. The CDR3 DNA follows: TGTGCCAGCAGCATGACAGGAAACTATGGCTACACCTTC. Translated, it gives CASSMTGNYGYTF.

The genes are TRBV5-1 and TRBJ2-7; 7 bases line up with TRBD2. The CDR3 has 15 residues. Trimming at V came to 1 base and at J to 2 bases, leaving 6 bases not matched to a gene. Germline V gene sequence: CDR1 SGHRS, CDR2 YFSETQ. The CDR3 loop reads CASSLYAGETYEQYF. The CDR3 coding sequence is TGCGCCAGCAGCTTGTACGCGGGGGAAACCTACGAGCAGTACTTC.

J is TRBJ2-1 and V is TRBV12-3 or TRBV12-4; D ambiguous. This CDR3 is built from 10 residues. The V end lost 6 bases, the J end lost 10 bases, and 7 bases lay between the germline ends. For the CDR3, the DNA is TGTGCCAGCAGCCGCCGGGAGCAGTTCTTC. Its translation: CASSRREQFF.

The rearrangement uses TRBV6-5 and TRBJ2-6; D unclear. CDR3 length: 12 amino acids. V shed 7 bases and J shed 5 bases, with 6 bases lying between them. Looked up from germline, CDR1 is MNHEY and CDR2 is SVGAGI. In nucleotides, the CDR3 is TGTGCCAGCAAGATGAGGGCCAACGTCCTGACTTTC. It encodes CASKMRANVLTF.